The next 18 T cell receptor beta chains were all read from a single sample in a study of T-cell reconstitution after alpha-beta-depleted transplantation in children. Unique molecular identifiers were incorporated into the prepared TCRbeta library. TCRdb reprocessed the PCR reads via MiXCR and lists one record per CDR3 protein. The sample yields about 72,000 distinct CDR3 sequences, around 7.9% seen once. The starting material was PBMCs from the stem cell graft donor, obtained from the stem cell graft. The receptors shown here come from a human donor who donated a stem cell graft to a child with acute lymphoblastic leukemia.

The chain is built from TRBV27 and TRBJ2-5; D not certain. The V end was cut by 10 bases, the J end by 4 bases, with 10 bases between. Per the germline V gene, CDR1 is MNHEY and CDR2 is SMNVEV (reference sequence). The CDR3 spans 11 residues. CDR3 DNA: TGTGCCACCTCCCGCGGAGAGACCCAGTACTTC. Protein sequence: CATSRGETQYF.

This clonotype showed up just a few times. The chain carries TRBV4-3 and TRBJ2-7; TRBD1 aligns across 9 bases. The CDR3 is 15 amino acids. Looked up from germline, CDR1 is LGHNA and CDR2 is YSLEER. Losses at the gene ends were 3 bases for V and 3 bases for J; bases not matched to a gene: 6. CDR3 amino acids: CASSHRTGEYYEQYF. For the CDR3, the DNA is TGCGCCAGCAGCCATAGGACAGGGGAGTACTACGAGCAGTACTTC.

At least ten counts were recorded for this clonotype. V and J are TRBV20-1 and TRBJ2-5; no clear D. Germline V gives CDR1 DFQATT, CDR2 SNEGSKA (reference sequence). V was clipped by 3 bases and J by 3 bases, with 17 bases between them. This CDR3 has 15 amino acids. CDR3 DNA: TGCAGTGCTAGTAGGGCCGGGCAGGTCAAAGAGACCCAGTACTTC. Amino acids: CSASRAGQVKETQYF.

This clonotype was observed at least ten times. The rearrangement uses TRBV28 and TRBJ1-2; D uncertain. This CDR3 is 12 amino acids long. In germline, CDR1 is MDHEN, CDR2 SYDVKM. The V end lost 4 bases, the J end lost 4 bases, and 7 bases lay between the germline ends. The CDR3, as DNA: TGTGCCAGCAGTTCAAGGTCCTATGGCTACACCTTC. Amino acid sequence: CASSSRSYGYTF.

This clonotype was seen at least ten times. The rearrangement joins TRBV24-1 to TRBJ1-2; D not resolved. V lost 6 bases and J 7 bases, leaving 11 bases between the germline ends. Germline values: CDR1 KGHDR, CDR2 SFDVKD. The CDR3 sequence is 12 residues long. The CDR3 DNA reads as TGTGCCACCAGTCAAAGCTCGAGTGGCTACACCTTC. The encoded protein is CATSQSSSGYTF.

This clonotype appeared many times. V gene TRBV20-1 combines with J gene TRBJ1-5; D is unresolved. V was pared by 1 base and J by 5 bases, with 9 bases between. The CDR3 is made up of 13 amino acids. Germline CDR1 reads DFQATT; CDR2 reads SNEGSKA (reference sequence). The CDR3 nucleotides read TGCAGTGCTAGAGTCCCCGGGTATCAGCCCCAGCATTTT. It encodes CSARVPGYQPQHF.

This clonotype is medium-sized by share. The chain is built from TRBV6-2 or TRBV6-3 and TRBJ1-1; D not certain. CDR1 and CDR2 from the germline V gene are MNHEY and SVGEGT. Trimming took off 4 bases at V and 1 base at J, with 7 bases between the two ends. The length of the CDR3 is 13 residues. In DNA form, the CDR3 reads TGTGCCAGCAGTTTACGAGAGAACACTGAAGCTTTCTTT. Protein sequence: CASSLRENTEAFF.

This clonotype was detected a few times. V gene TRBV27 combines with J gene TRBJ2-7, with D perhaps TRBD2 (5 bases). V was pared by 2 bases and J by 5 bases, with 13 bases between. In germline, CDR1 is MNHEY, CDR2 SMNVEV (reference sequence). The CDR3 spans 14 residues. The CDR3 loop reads CASSLGSSPNEQYF. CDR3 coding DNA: TGTGCCAGCAGTTTAGGGTCTAGCCCCAACGAGCAGTACTTC.

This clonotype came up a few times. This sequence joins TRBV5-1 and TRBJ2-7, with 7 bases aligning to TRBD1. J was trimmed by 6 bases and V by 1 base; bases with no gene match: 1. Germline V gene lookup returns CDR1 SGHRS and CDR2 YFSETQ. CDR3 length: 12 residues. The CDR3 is CASSLKGAEQYF. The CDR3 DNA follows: TGCGCCAGCAGCTTGAAGGGGGCCGAGCAGTACTTC. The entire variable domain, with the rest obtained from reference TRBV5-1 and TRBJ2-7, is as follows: KAGVTQTPRYLIKTRGQQVTLSCSPISGHRSVSWYQQTPGQGLQFLFEYFSETQRNKGNFPGRFSGRQFSNSRSEMNVSTLELGDSALYLCASSLKGAEQYFGPGTRLTVT.

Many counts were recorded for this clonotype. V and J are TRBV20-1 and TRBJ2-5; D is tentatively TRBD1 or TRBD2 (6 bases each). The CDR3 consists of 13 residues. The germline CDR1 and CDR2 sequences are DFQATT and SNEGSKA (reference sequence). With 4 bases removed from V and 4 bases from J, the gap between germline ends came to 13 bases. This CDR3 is CSAIMGGPETQYF. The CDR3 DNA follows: TGCAGTGCTATCATGGGGGGCCCAGAGACCCAGTACTTC.

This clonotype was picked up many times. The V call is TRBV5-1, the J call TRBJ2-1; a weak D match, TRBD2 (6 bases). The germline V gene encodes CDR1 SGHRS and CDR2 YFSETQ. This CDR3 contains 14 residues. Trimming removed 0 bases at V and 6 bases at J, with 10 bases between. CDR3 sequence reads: CASSLDGGLNEQFF. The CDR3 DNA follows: TGCGCCAGCAGCTTGGACGGGGGACTCAATGAGCAGTTCTTC.

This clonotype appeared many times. The CDR3 region has the DNA TGCGCCAGCAGCCAAGATGGGGGGGATAATGAAAAACTGTTTTTT. Protein sequence: CASSQDGGDNEKLFF. The chain carries TRBV4-3 and TRBJ1-4; a possible D gene is TRBD1 (5 bases). The CDR3 is 15 residues long. The ends were cut back, 0 bases at V and 4 bases at J, with 9 bases in the middle. CDR1 LGHNA and CDR2 YSLEER come from the germline V gene.

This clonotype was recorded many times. CDR3 DNA sequence: TGCAGCTCTATAGCGGGGGGAGGAACAGATACGCAGTATTTT. This gives the protein CSSIAGGGTDTQYF. The gene calls are TRBV29-1 and TRBJ2-3; 10 bases align to TRBD2. Germline assignment: CDR1 SQVTM and CDR2 ANQGSEA. This CDR3 contains 14 residues. With 8 bases clipped from V and 3 bases from J, the junction kept 8 bases outside the gene matches.

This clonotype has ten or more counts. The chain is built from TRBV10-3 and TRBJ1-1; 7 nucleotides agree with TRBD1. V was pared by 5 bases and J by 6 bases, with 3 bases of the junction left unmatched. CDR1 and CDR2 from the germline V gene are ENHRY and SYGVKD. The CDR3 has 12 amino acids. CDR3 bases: TGTGCCATCAGTACCACAGGGGCTGAAGCTTTCTTT. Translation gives CAISTTGAEAFF.

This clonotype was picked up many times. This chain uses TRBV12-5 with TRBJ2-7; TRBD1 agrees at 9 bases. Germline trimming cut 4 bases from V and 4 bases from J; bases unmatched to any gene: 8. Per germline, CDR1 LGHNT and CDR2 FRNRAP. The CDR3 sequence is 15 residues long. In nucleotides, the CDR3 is TGTGCTAGTGGTTCGACCGGGACAGGGAGGTACGAGCAGTACTTC. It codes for CASGSTGTGRYEQYF.

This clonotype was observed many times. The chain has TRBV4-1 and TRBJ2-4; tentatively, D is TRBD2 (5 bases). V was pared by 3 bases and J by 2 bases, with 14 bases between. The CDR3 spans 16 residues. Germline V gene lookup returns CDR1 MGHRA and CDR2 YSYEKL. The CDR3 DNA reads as TGCGCCAGCAGCCAGACGGGGAAAGGATCCAAAAACATTCAGTACTTC. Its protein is CASSQTGKGSKNIQYF.

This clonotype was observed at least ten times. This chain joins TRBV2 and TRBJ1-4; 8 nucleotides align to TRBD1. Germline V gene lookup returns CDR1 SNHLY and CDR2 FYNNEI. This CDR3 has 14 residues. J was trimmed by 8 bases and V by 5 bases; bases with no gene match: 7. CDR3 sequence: CASSTDRGWEKLFF. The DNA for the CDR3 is TGTGCCAGCAGTACAGACAGGGGATGGGAAAAACTGTTTTTT.

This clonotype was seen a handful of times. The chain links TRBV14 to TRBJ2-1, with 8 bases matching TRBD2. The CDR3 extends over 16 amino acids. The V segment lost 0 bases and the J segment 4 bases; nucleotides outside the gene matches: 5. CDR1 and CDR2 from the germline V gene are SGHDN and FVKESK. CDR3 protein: CASSQEGAGAYNEQFF. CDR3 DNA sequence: TGTGCCAGCAGCCAAGAAGGAGCGGGGGCTTACAATGAGCAGTTCTTC.